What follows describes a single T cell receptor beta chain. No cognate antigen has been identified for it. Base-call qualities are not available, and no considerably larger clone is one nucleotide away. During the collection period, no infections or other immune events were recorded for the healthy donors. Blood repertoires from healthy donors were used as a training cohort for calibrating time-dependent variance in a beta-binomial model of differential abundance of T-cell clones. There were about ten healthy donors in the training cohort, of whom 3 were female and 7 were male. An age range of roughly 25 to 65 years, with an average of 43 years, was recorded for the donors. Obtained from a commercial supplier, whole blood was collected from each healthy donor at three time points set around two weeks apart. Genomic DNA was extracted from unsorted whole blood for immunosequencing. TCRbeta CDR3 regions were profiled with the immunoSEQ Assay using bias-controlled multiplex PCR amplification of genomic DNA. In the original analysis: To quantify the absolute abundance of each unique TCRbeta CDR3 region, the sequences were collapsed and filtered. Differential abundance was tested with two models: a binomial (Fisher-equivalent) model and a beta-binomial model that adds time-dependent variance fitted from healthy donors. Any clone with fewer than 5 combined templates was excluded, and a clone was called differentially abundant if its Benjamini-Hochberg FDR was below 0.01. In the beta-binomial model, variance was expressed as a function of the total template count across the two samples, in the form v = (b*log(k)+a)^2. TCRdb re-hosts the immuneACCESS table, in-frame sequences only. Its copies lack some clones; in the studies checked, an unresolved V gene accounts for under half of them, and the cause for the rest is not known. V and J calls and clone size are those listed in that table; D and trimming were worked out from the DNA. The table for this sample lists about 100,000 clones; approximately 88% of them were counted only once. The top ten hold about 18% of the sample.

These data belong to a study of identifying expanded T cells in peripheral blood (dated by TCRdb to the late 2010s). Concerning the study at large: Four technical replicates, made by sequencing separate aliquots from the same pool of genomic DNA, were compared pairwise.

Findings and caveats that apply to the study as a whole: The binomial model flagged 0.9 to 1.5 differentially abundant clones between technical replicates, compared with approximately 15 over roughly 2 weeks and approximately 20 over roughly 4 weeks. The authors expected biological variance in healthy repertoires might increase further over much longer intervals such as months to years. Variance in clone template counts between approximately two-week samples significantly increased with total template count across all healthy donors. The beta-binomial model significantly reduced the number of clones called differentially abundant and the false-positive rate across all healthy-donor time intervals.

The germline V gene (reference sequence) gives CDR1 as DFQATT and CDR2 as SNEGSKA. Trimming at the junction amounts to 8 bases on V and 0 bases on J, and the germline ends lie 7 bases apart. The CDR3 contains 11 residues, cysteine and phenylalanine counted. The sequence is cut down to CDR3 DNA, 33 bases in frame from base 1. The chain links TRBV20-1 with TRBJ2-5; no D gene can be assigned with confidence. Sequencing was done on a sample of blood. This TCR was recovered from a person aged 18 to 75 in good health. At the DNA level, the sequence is TGCAGTCTGTGGTACCAAGAGACCCAGTACTTC. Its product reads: CSLWYQETQYF.